This T cell receptor beta chain came from a study of blood T cell repertoires in COVID-19. Study at large: COVID-19 samples, acute and convalescent, were from the United States, Italy and Spain. PBMCs, B-cell-depleted T cells, or T cells were the source of the cDNA or gDNA that made up the material.

This clone came up once. The V end lost 4 bases, the J end lost 6 bases, and 6 bases lay between the germline ends. Germline V gives CDR1 LNHNV, CDR2 YYDKDF (reference sequence). The CDR3 loop spans 12 amino acids. Authors' methods: Nucleated cell counts were estimated from reference gene primer amplification. Only in-frame clones appear in the TCRdb table, and some are missing; sequencing was by immunoSEQ multiplex PCR. The V and J calls and clone size were taken over from that table, and D and trimming were inferred from the DNA. This sample carries over 200,000 clones, roughly 85% of them seen once, and the ten largest clones take around 2.5%.

The clonotype comes from a woman aged 70-85 years with active or convalescent COVID-19. Specimen: peripheral blood. The chain combines TRBV15 with TRBJ2-2; no definite D call. This CDR3 is CATSKVAGELFF. In DNA, the CDR3 is TGTGCCACCAGCAAAGTAGCCGGGGAGCTGTTTTTT.